The T cell receptor (beta chain) under discussion was sequenced for a study of long-term antiretroviral therapy in people with HIV. Researchers report immunoSEQ v3.0 was run at survey level. TCRdb's table, derived via immunoSEQ multiplex PCR, lists solely in-frame clones and lacks some. The table lists about 39,000 clones, 85% of them singletons. The CDR3 runs 13 residues. Per germline, CDR1 MGHDK and CDR2 SYGVNS. V lost 8 bases, J lost 9 bases, and 8 bases stayed unmatched. This TCR came from a woman between 45 and 60 years old with HIV. V is TRBV25-1 and J is TRBJ2-1; TRBD2 agrees at 9 bases. The sequencing here drew on unsorted PBMCs, taken 3.1 years after starting antiretroviral therapy. CDR3 in amino acids: CASQGGGGGEQFF. Written as DNA, the CDR3 is TGTGCCAGCCAAGGCGGGGGGGGCGGTGAGCAGTTCTTC.